A single T cell receptor beta chain is shown here with its context. The antigen is unknown. This sample was taken from a study of a mutant IDH1 vaccine in newly diagnosed glioma. At the level of the study: Before enrollment, the patients had been treated with radiotherapy alone, temozolomide alone, or both together. Most of them had received both. V12 occurred at week 35 and V13 at week 47.

The assay was immunoSEQ multiplex PCR, and TCRdb's table has in-frame clones only and misses some. The repertoire holds around 30,000 clones, roughly 87% seen once, with roughly 2% in the top ten. Germline V gene lookup returns CDR1 MDHEN and CDR2 SYDVKM. The CDR3 length is 13 residues. The V end was cut by 3 bases, the J end by 5 bases, with 10 bases between. The time point: week 47, end of study. Doses comprised 300 ug of mutant IDH1 20-mer peptide each, plus topical imiquimod. Regarding the study as a whole: Seemingly, pseudoprogression had no relation to changes in the top peripheral T cell clonotypes. Evidence of vaccine-induced immune responses was documented in nearly 95% of patients.

The sequenced sample was PBMCs, obtained from a glioma patient whose treatment included an IDH1 peptide vaccine. The V gene is TRBV28, the J gene TRBJ2-5; D not certain. The clonotype originates from a man in his forties with glioma. The CDR3, as DNA: TGTGCCAGCAGTTTGGCGGACGAGGAGACCCAGTACTTC. Translated, it gives CASSLADEETQYF.